This T cell receptor (beta chain) was captured in a study of OX40 agonist ivuxolimab in advanced cancers. Whole-study context: Ivuxolimab, which is an agonistic anti-OX40 (CD134) antibody, was administered to the patients. Hepatocellular carcinoma, melanoma, renal cell or head and neck cancer occurred in dose-escalation patients.

Using immunoSEQ multiplex PCR, the repertoire was profiled, and TCRdb retains in-frame clones only, with some absent. The sample includes 70,000 to 95,000 clones, around 86% seen only once; the top ten take 6.2%. The CDR3 extends over 14 amino acids. Germline V gene data show CDR1 as SGHNT and CDR2 as YENEEA. The junction had 11 bases not matched to a gene; V was cut back by 3 bases and J by 13 bases. Comments on this clone: Its target is not known.

Overall study findings and caveats: Some nonresponders also had low normalized T-cell clonal expansion.

Drawing of blood for sampling happened at baseline, at cycle 4 day 1, and at cycle 7 day 1. This receptor was taken from an adult with an advanced solid tumor such as melanoma, head and neck, liver or kidney cancer. The chain combines TRBV11-3 with TRBJ2-1, with TRBD1 matching 8 bases. The material sequenced was CD4+ or CD8+ T cells sorted from blood, taken in a trial of the OX40 agonist ivuxolimab. CDR3 residues: CASSLDTPGGEQFF. The DNA for the CDR3 is TGTGCCAGCAGCTTGGACACCCCAGGGGGCGAACAGTTCTTC.